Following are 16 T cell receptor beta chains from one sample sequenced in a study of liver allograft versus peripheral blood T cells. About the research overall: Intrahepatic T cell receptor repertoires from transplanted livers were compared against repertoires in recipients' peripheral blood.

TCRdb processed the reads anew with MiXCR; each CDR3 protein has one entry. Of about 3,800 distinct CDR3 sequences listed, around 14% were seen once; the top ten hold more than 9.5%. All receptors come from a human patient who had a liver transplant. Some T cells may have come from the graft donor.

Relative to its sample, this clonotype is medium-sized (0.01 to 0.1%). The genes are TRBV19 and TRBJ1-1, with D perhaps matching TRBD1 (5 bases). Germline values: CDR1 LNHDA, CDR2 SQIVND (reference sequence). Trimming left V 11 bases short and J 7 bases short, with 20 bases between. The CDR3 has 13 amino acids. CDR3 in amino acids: CALEGPLGVEAFF. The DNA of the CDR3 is TGTGCCCTAGAGGGACCGCTCGGGGTTGAAGCTTTCTTT.

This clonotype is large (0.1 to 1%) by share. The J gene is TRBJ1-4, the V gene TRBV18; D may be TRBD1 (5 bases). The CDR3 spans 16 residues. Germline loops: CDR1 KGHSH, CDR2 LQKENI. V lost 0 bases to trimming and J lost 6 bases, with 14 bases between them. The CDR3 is CASSPPTADGYEKLFF. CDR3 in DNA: TGTGCCAGCTCACCACCGACAGCTGACGGATATGAAAAACTGTTTTTT.

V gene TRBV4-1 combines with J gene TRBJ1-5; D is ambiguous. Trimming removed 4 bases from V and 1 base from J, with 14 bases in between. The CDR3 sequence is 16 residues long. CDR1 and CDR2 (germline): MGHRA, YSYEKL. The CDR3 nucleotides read TGCGCCAGCAGCCCCTTAACCGCCGACAGCAATCAGCCCCAGCATTTT. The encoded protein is CASSPLTADSNQPQHF.

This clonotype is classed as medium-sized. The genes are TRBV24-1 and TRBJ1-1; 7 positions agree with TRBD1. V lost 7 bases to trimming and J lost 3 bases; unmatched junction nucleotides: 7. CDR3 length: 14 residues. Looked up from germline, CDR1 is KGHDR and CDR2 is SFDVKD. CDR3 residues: CATRRQGGDTEAFF. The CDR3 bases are TGTGCCACCAGAAGACAGGGCGGAGACACTGAAGCTTTCTTT.

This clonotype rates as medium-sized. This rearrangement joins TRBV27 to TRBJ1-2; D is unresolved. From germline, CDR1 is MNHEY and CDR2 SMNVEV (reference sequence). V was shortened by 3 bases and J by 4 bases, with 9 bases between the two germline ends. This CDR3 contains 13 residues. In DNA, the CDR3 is TGTGCCAGCAGTTTCAGTGTAGCCTATGGCTACACCTTC. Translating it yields CASSFSVAYGYTF.

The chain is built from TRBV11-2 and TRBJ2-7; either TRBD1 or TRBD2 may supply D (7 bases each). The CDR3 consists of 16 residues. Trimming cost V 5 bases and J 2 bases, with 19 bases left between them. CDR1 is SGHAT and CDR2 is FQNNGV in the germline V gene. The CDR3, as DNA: TGTGCCAGCAGCGAGGGGGCGGGGGCGACCACCTACGAGCAGTACTTC. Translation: CASSEGAGATTYEQYF.

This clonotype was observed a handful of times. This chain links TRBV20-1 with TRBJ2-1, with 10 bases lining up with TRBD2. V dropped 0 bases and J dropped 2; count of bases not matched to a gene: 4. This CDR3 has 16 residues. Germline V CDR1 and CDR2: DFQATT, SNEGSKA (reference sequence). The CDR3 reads CSARDLAGDPYNEQFF. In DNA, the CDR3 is TGCAGTGCTAGAGATCTAGCGGGAGACCCCTACAATGAGCAGTTCTTC.

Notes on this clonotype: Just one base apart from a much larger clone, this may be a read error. The CDR3 protein is CASSQQGFTYEQYF. DNA for the CDR3: TGTGCCAGCAGCCAACAGGGTTTTACCTACGAGCAGTACTTC. The chain couples TRBV5-4 to TRBJ2-7; maybe TRBD1 (6 bases). The CDR3 runs to 14 residues. Germline V gene lookup returns CDR1 SGHNT and CDR2 YYREEE (reference sequence). V lost 4 bases, J lost 2 bases, and 13 bases lay in between.

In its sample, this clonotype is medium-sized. DNA of the CDR3: TGTGCCAGCCGGATGGTAGGACAGCCCCAGCATTTT. It specifies CASRMVGQPQHF. The chain combines TRBV28 with TRBJ1-5; no reliable D call. The V gene's germline CDR1 is MDHEN and CDR2 SYDVKM. The CDR3 loop spans 12 amino acids. V was pared by 8 bases and J by 7 bases, with 12 bases between.

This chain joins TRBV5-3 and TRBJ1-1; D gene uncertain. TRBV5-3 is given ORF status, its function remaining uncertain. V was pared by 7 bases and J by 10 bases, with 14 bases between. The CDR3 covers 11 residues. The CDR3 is CARQERFAAFF. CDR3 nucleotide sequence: TGTGCCAGACAGGAACGGTTCGCAGCTTTCTTT.

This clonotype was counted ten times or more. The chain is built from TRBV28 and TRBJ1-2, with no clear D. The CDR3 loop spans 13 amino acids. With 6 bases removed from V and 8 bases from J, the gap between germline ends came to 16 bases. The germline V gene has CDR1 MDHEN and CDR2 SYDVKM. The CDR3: CASSYRNPRGYTF. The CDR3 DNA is TGTGCCAGCAGCTATCGGAACCCCCGGGGCTACACCTTC.

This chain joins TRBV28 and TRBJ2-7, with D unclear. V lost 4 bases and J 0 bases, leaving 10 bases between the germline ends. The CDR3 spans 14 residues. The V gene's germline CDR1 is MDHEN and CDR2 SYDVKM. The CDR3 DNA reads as TGTGCCAGCAGTTCGCACCGGAGCTCCTACGAGCAGTACTTC. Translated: CASSSHRSSYEQYF.

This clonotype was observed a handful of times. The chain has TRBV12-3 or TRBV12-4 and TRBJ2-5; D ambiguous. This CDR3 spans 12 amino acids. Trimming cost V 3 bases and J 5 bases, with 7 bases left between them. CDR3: CASSFGTETQYF. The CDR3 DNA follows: TGTGCCAGCAGTTTCGGAACGGAGACCCAGTACTTC.

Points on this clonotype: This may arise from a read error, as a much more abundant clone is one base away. CDR3 amino acids: CASSEDRISTEAFF. Written as DNA, the CDR3 is TGTGCCAGCAGTGAGGACAGGATTAGTACTGAAGCTTTCTTT. The gene calls are TRBV6-5 and TRBJ1-1, with 7 bases lining up with TRBD1. The germline CDR1 and CDR2 sequences are MNHEY and SVGAGI. J lost 5 bases, V lost 5 bases, and 8 bases had no gene match. This CDR3 is 14 amino acids long.

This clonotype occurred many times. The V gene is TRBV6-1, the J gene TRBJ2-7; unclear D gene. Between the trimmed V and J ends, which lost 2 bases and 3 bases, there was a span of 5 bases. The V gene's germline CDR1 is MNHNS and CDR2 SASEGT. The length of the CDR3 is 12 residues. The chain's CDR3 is CASSEPGYEQYF. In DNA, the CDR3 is TGTGCCAGCAGTGAACCTGGCTACGAGCAGTACTTC.

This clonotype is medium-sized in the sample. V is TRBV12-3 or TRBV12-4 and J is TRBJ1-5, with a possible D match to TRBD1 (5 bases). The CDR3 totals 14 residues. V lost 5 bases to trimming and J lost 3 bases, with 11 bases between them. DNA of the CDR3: TGTGCCAGCAGTCTAGGGGCCCACAATCAGCCCCAGCATTTT. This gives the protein CASSLGAHNQPQHF.